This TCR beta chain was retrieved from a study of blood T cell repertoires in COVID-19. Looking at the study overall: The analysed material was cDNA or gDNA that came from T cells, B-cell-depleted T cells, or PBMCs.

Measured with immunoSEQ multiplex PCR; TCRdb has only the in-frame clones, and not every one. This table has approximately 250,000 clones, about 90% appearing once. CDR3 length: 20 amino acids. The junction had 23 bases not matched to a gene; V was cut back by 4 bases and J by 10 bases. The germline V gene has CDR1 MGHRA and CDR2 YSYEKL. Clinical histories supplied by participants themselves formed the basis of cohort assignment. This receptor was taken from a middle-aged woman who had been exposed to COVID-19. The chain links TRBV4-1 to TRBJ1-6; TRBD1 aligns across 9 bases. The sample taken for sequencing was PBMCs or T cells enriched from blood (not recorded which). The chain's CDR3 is CASSRDLPGTGFLQGSPLHF. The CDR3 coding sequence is TGCGCCAGCAGCCGCGATTTGCCCGGGACAGGGTTTCTCCAAGGGTCACCCCTCCACTTT.